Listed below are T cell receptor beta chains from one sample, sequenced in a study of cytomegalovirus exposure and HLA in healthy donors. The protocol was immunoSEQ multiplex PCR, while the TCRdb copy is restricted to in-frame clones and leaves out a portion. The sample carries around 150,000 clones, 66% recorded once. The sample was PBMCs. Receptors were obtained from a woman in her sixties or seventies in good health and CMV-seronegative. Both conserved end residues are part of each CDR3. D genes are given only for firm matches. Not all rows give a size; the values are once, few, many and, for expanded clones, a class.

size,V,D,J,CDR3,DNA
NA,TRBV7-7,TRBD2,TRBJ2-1,CASSLATGGINEQFF,TGTGCTAGCAGCTTAGCAACGGGAGGGATCAATGAGCAGTTCTTC
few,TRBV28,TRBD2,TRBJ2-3,CASTTSGRVPDTQYF,TGTGCCAGCACGACTAGCGGGAGGGTTCCAGATACGCAGTATTTT
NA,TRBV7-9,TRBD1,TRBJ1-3,CSSSFGTGGFGNTIYF,TGTTCCAGCAGCTTTGGGACAGGGGGCTTTGGAAACACCATATATTTT
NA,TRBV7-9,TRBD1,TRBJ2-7,CASRGTGNPYEQYF,TGTGCCAGCAGGGGGACAGGGAACCCCTACGAGCAGTACTTC
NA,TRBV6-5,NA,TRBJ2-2,CASSYRDGELFF,TGTGCCAGCAGTTACCGGGACGGGGAGCTGTTTTTT
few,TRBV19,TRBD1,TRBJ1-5,CASRRQGPNQPQHF,TGTGCCAGTAGGAGACAGGGCCCAAATCAGCCCCAGCATTTT
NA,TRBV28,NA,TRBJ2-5,CASSFRRAGGETQYF,TGTGCCAGCAGTTTTAGGAGGGCTGGTGGAGAGACCCAGTACTTC
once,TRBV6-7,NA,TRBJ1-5,CASRAFHRDNRNQPQHF,TGTGCCAGCAGGGCCTTCCACCGGGACAACCGCAATCAGCCCCAGCATTTT
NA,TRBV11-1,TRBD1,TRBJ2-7,CASSRAQGAYEQYF,TGTGCCAGCAGTAGGGCACAGGGGGCCTACGAGCAGTACTTC
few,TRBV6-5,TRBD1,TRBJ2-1,CASSTGTGGLNEQFF,TGTGCCAGCAGCACGGGGACAGGGGGACTCAATGAGCAGTTCTTC
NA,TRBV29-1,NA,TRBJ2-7,CSVEQGSYEQYF,TGCAGCGTTGAACAGGGCTCCTACGAGCAGTACTTC
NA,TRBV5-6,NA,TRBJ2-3,CASSRTDTTDTQYF,TGTGCCAGCAGCAGGACAGATACCACAGATACGCAGTATTTT
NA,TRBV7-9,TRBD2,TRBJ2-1,CASSSVIGSSGIHKEQFF,TGTGCCAGCAGCTCCGTTATAGGATCTAGCGGGATTCATAAGGAGCAGTTCTTC
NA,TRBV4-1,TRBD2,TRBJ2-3,CASSQVGSGYDTQYF,TGCGCCAGCAGCCAAGTGGGTAGCGGGTATGATACGCAGTATTTT
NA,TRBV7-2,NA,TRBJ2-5,CASSLAGRGAETQYF,TGTGCCAGCAGCTTAGCTGGGAGGGGGGCAGAGACCCAGTACTTC
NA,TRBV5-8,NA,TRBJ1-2,CASSLAGGPYGYTF,TGTGCCAGCAGCTTGGCGGGGGGACCCTATGGCTACACCTTC
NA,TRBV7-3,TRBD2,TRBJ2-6,CASSLTPRGGAGANVLTF,TGTGCCAGCAGCTTAACCCCCCGGGGGGGGGCTGGGGCCAACGTCCTGACTTTC
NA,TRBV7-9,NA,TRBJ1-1,CASSPTVNTEAFF,TGTGCCAGCAGCCCCACAGTAAACACTGAAGCTTTCTTT
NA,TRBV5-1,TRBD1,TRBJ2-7,CASSTGTGVVSYEQYF,TGCGCCAGCAGTACAGGGACAGGGGTCGTGTCCTACGAGCAGTACTTC
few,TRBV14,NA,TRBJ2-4,CASSRDRNIQYF,TGTGCCAGCAGCCGTGACAGAAACATTCAGTACTTC
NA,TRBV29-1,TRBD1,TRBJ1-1,CSVEDRTEAFF,TGCAGCGTGGAGGACAGGACTGAAGCTTTCTTT
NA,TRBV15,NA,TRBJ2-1,CATSRDLAGEQFF,TGTGCCACCAGCAGAGATCTCGCGGGTGAGCAGTTCTTC
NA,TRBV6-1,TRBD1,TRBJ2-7,CASSNGQAAQYF,TGTGCCAGCAGTAACGGACAGGCCGCGCAGTACTTC
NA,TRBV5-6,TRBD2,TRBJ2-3,CASSLRLAATDTQYF,TGTGCCAGCAGCCTCAGACTAGCGGCGACAGATACGCAGTATTTT
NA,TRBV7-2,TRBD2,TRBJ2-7,CASSLAGTTLYEQYF,TGTGCCAGCAGCTTAGCCGGGACTACCCTCTACGAGCAGTACTTC
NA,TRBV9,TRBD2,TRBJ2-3,CASSAHHTGGPTDTQYF,TGTGCCAGCAGCGCCCACCACACGGGGGGGCCCACAGATACGCAGTATTTT
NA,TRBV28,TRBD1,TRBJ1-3,CASSQGLSGNTIYF,TGTGCCAGCTCACAGGGGCTCTCTGGAAACACCATATATTTT
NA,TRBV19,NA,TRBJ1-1,CASSIALRAFF,TGTGCCAGTAGTATTGCCCTCAGAGCTTTCTTT
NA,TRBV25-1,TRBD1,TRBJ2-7,CASSETARGRGEQYF,TGTGCCAGCAGTGAAACGGCCAGGGGGCGAGGCGAGCAGTACTTC
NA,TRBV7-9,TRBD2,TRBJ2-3,CASSLELRRLASTDTQYF,TGTGCCAGCAGCTTAGAGTTACGGAGACTAGCGAGCACAGATACGCAGTATTTT
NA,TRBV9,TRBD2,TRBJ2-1,CASSVTGTSGVNEQFF,TGTGCCAGCAGCGTAACTGGGACTAGCGGGGTCAATGAGCAGTTCTTC
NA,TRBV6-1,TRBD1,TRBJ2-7,CASRDTRTGKYEQYF,TGTGCCAGCAGGGATACCCGGACAGGTAAGTACGAGCAGTACTTC
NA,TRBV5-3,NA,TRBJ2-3,CARSLSSGTDTQYF,TGTGCCAGAAGCTTGTCTAGCGGCACAGATACGCAGTATTTT
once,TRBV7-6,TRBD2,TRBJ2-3,CASSLGVIAGGADTQYF,TGTGCCAGCAGCTTAGGCGTTATAGCGGGTGGCGCAGATACGCAGTATTTT
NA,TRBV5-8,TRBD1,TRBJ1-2,CASSLMGQGWNYGYTF,TGTGCCAGCAGCTTAATGGGACAGGGGTGGAACTATGGCTACACCTTC
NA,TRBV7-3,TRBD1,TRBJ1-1,CASSLTGAGGTEAFF,TGTGCCAGCAGCCTGACAGGGGCCGGGGGCACTGAAGCTTTCTTT
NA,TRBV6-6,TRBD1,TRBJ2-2,CASRGQGDLGELFF,TGTGCCAGCAGAGGACAGGGGGACCTCGGGGAGCTGTTTTTT
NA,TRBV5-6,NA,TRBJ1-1,CASSRLMGGGTEAFF,TGTGCCAGCAGCCGCCTGATGGGGGGAGGTACTGAAGCTTTCTTT
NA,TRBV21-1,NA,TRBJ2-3,CASSHRQGAKDTQYF,TGTGCCAGCAGCCACAGACAGGGGGCGAAAGATACGCAGTATTTT
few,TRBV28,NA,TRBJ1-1,CASSPLTEAFF,TGTGCCAGCAGCCCCCTAACTGAAGCTTTCTTT
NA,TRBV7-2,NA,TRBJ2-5,CASSLGPETQYF,TGTGCCAGCAGCCTAGGGCCGGAGACCCAGTACTTC
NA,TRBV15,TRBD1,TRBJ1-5,CATRGTGTGNQPQHF,TGTGCCACCAGAGGGACAGGGACGGGCAATCAGCCCCAGCATTTT
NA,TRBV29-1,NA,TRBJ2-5,CSVATSGGSPGETQYF,TGCAGCGTCGCGACGAGTGGGGGGAGCCCAGGGGAGACCCAGTACTTC
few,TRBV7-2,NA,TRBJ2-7,CASSRRGGTYEQYF,TGTGCCAGCAGCCGTAGGGGAGGAACCTACGAGCAGTACTTC
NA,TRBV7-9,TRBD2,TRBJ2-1,CSSSSPGLAVGAYNEQFF,TGTTCCAGCAGCTCCCCGGGACTAGCGGTTGGGGCCTACAATGAGCAGTTCTTC
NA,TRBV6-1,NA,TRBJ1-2,CASSGRGGYGYTF,TGTGCCAGCAGTGGGCGGGGGGGGTATGGCTACACCTTC
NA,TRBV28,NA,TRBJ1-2,CASFGGGPGGYTF,TGTGCCAGCTTTGGGGGGGGGCCTGGGGGCTACACCTTC
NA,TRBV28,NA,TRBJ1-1,CASSSTGWGPNTEAFF,TGTGCCAGCAGCAGTACGGGTTGGGGCCCGAACACTGAAGCTTTCTTT
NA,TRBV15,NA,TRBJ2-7,CATSRGQRPGVHEQYF,TGTGCCACCAGCAGAGGCCAGCGGCCAGGGGTCCACGAGCAGTACTTC